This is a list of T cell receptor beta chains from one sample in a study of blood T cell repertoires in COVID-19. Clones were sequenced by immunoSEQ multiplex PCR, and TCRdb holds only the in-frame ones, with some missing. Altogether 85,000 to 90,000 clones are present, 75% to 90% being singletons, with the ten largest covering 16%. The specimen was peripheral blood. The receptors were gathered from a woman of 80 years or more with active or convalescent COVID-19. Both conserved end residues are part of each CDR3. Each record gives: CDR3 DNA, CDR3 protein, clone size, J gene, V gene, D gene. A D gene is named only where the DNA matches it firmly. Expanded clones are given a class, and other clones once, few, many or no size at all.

CDR3 DNA: TGTGCCAGCAGCTGGCGACAGGGCGAGCAGTACTTC
CDR3 protein: CASSWRQGEQYF
clone size: NA
J gene: TRBJ2-7
V gene: TRBV5-6
D gene: TRBD1

CDR3 DNA: TGTGCCAGCAGTGAAACAGGCTATGGCTACACCTTC
CDR3 protein: CASSETGYGYTF
clone size: NA
J gene: TRBJ1-2
V gene: TRBV12-3/TRBV12-4
D gene: NA

CDR3 DNA: TGCGCCAGCAGCTCAACAGGAATTAACTATGGCTACACCTTC
CDR3 protein: CASSSTGINYGYTF
clone size: NA
J gene: TRBJ1-2
V gene: TRBV5-1
D gene: NA

CDR3 DNA: TGTGCCAGCAGCCCGACCTCGGGGCGGGACTCCTACAATGAGCAGTTCTTC
CDR3 protein: CASSPTSGRDSYNEQFF
clone size: NA
J gene: TRBJ2-1
V gene: TRBV7-9
D gene: NA

CDR3 DNA: TGTGCCGGGGGGACAGCTGGGGCCAACGTCCTGACTTTC
CDR3 protein: CAGGTAGANVLTF
clone size: NA
J gene: TRBJ2-6
V gene: TRBV19
D gene: NA

CDR3 DNA: TGTGCCTGGAGTGAGTCGGGACAGGGACGATCACCCCTCCACTTT
CDR3 protein: CAWSESGQGRSPLHF
clone size: NA
J gene: TRBJ1-6
V gene: TRBV30
D gene: TRBD1

CDR3 DNA: TGTGCCAGCAGCCAAGATGCGCTTGGGGCAGGGAAAACTCAGCCCCAGCATTTT
CDR3 protein: CASSQDALGAGKTQPQHF
clone size: NA
J gene: TRBJ1-5
V gene: TRBV4-2
D gene: NA

CDR3 DNA: TGTGCCTGGAGTGTTCGGGACAGGGTCAATTCACCCCTCCACTTT
CDR3 protein: CAWSVRDRVNSPLHF
clone size: NA
J gene: TRBJ1-6
V gene: TRBV30
D gene: TRBD1

CDR3 DNA: TGTGCCAGCAGTTCAGGGACAGGGGGTGGCTACACCTTC
CDR3 protein: CASSSGTGGGYTF
clone size: NA
J gene: TRBJ1-2
V gene: TRBV28
D gene: TRBD1

CDR3 DNA: TGTGCCAGCACCACGATTGGGGGCATGGGAGCTTTCTTT
CDR3 protein: CASTTIGGMGAFF
clone size: NA
J gene: TRBJ1-1
V gene: TRBV12-3/TRBV12-4
D gene: NA

CDR3 DNA: TGTGCCAGCAGCGGCCGGGGTGCAACTAATGAAAAACTGTTTTTT
CDR3 protein: CASSGRGATNEKLFF
clone size: NA
J gene: TRBJ1-4
V gene: TRBV5-4
D gene: NA

CDR3 DNA: TGTGCCAGCAGCTTAACGAGAGTTATGAACACTGAAGCTTTCTTT
CDR3 protein: CASSLTRVMNTEAFF
clone size: once
J gene: TRBJ1-1
V gene: TRBV7-3
D gene: NA

CDR3 DNA: TGTGCCAGCAGCGAGCTCGAAGCAAGATCTGGAAACACCATATATTTT
CDR3 protein: CASSELEARSGNTIYF
clone size: NA
J gene: TRBJ1-3
V gene: TRBV3-1/TRBV3-2
D gene: NA

CDR3 DNA: TGTGCCAGCTCGGGACAGAACACTGAAGCTTTCTTT
CDR3 protein: CASSGQNTEAFF
clone size: NA
J gene: TRBJ1-1
V gene: TRBV5-4
D gene: NA

CDR3 DNA: TGTGCCAGCACCCAAAGGACAGGGTTCGGCACTGAAGCTTTCTTT
CDR3 protein: CASTQRTGFGTEAFF
clone size: NA
J gene: TRBJ1-1
V gene: TRBV2
D gene: TRBD1

CDR3 DNA: TGTGCCAGCAGTTACTCGGCAGGGGAGACCCAGTACTTC
CDR3 protein: CASSYSAGETQYF
clone size: NA
J gene: TRBJ2-5
V gene: TRBV6-2/TRBV6-3
D gene: NA

CDR3 DNA: TGCGCCAGCAGCCCCGGGACTAGCGCAGATACGCAGTATTTT
CDR3 protein: CASSPGTSADTQYF
clone size: once
J gene: TRBJ2-3
V gene: TRBV5-1
D gene: TRBD2

CDR3 DNA: TGTGCCACCAGCAGGGAGGGCACTACTAAAAGGGGTGGCTACACCTTC
CDR3 protein: CATSREGTTKRGGYTF
clone size: NA
J gene: TRBJ1-2
V gene: TRBV15
D gene: NA

CDR3 DNA: TGTGCCAGCAGTGAAGCGGGGGCAGGGCACATATATTTT
CDR3 protein: CASSEAGAGHIYF
clone size: NA
J gene: TRBJ1-3
V gene: TRBV6-1
D gene: NA

CDR3 DNA: TGTGCCAGCAGCTTGGAGGGACAGGTGGGCGAGCAGTACTTC
CDR3 protein: CASSLEGQVGEQYF
clone size: once
J gene: TRBJ2-7
V gene: TRBV7-8
D gene: TRBD1

CDR3 DNA: TGTGCTAGTGGTTTGGACTTAATAAGAGTTTGCACAGATACGCAGTATTTT
CDR3 protein: CASGLDLIRVCTDTQYF
clone size: NA
J gene: TRBJ2-3
V gene: TRBV12-5
D gene: NA

CDR3 DNA: TGTGCCTCTCGGGGGGACGATGAGCAGTTCTTC
CDR3 protein: CASRGDDEQFF
clone size: NA
J gene: TRBJ2-1
V gene: TRBV6-6
D gene: TRBD2

CDR3 DNA: TGTGCCAGCAGCTCCCTTTCGGGCGGGAGCCTCGGAGATGAGCAGTTCTTC
CDR3 protein: CASSSLSGGSLGDEQFF
clone size: few
J gene: TRBJ2-1
V gene: TRBV5-5
D gene: TRBD2

CDR3 DNA: TGTGCCAGCAGCACCAGGGACAGGAAACCTTGGAACACTGAAGCTTTCTTT
CDR3 protein: CASSTRDRKPWNTEAFF
clone size: few
J gene: TRBJ1-1
V gene: TRBV11-2
D gene: TRBD1

CDR3 DNA: TGTGCCAGCAGCTTAGACACCGTCAATCAGCCCCAGCATTTT
CDR3 protein: CASSLDTVNQPQHF
clone size: few
J gene: TRBJ1-5
V gene: TRBV7-2
D gene: NA

CDR3 DNA: TGTGCCAGCAGCAAAGAAGGACAGGGGTATGAACAGCCCCAGCATTTT
CDR3 protein: CASSKEGQGYEQPQHF
clone size: NA
J gene: TRBJ1-5
V gene: TRBV5-6
D gene: TRBD1

CDR3 DNA: TGTGCCAGCAGCTCCACGAGACTGAGAACGGGCACAGATACGCAGTATTTT
CDR3 protein: CASSSTRLRTGTDTQYF
clone size: NA
J gene: TRBJ2-3
V gene: TRBV7-9
D gene: NA

CDR3 DNA: TGTGCCAGCAGCGCCCAACAGGGTCGGGGCAATCAGCCCCAGCATTTT
CDR3 protein: CASSAQQGRGNQPQHF
clone size: NA
J gene: TRBJ1-5
V gene: TRBV7-2
D gene: NA